The rows below give T cell receptor beta chains drawn from one sample of a study of cytomegalovirus exposure and HLA in healthy donors. TCRdb's table, derived via immunoSEQ multiplex PCR, lists solely in-frame clones and lacks some. Among more than 95,000 clones, more than 70% were seen once, and the ten largest hold approximately 2%. The source material was PBMCs. The receptors here all came from a man younger than 35 in good health and CMV-seronegative. Each CDR3 is given with its conserved first and last residue. D genes are given only for firm matches. A clone size is listed for some rows: how often the clone was seen (once, few, many), or a class if it is expanded.

TRBJ2-7,14,.,TRBD1,TRBV30,TGTGCCTGGAGCAGGGACAGAGAGTACTACGAGCAGTACTTC,CAWSRDREYYEQYF
TRBJ2-7,11,.,.,TRBV20-1,TGCAGTGCTAGCCAGAACTACGAGCAGTACTTC,CSASQNYEQYF
TRBJ1-5,15,once,.,TRBV5-6,TGTGCCACCAGCACGAGAGCGGATAGCAATCAGCCCCAGCATTTT,CATSTRADSNQPQHF
TRBJ1-1,14,.,.,TRBV6-6,TGTGCCAGCAGTTACCCTGGACAGAGGGCTGAAGCTTTCTTT,CASSYPGQRAEAFF
TRBJ1-6,13,.,TRBD1,TRBV30,TGTGCCTGGAAGGGACAGCCTGGGTCACCCCTCCACTTT,CAWKGQPGSPLHF
TRBJ1-5,14,.,.,TRBV28,TGTGCCAGCGGTCCGGGTTTAGTCAATCAGCCCCAGCATTTT,CASGPGLVNQPQHF
TRBJ1-6,16,.,.,TRBV7-9,TGTGCCAGCAGCAAATATATGGGACAAACCAATTCACCCCTCCACTTT,CASSKYMGQTNSPLHF
TRBJ1-2,15,.,.,TRBV7-9,TGTGCCAGCAGCAACGGGAGGGGCAGGGTGCCTGGCTACACCTTC,CASSNGRGRVPGYTF
TRBJ1-1,13,.,.,TRBV28,TGTGCCAGCAGCTCGGCGGGTTTCACTGAAGCTTTCTTT,CASSSAGFTEAFF
TRBJ2-1,18,.,TRBD2,TRBV29-1,TGCAGCGTTGAAGATGGATTAGCGGGAGAGAGCTCCTACAATGAGCAGTTCTTC,CSVEDGLAGESSYNEQFF
TRBJ2-3,13,.,.,TRBV30,TGTGCCTGGAGTCCAGGGATTACAGATACGCAGTATTTT,CAWSPGITDTQYF
TRBJ1-2,11,.,.,TRBV19,TGTGCCAGTAGCCTGGGACTTCTCTACACCTTC,CASSLGLLYTF
TRBJ1-3,16,.,.,TRBV10-2,TGCGCCAGCAGTGTGGGGCCGGCAGACTCTGGAAACACCATATATTTT,CASSVGPADSGNTIYF
TRBJ1-4,16,.,.,TRBV12-1,TGTGCCAGCAGCTTCACAGGGGCGGGGCATAATGAAAAACTGTTTTTT,CASSFTGAGHNEKLFF
TRBJ2-1,14,.,TRBD2,TRBV7-9,TGTGCCAGCAGCTTACTAGCGGGGGGGAATGAGCAGTTCTTC,CASSLLAGGNEQFF
TRBJ2-7,11,.,.,TRBV28,TGTGCCAGCAGTGCAGGGTACGAGCAGTACTTC,CASSAGYEQYF
TRBJ1-5,15,.,TRBD1,TRBV6-6,TGTGCCGCCAAAACCAGGGGGTCGAGCAATCAGCCCCAGCATTTT,CAAKTRGSSNQPQHF
TRBJ1-4,15,.,.,TRBV18,TGTGCCAGCTCACCACTTCGGGGAGCTAATGAAAAACTGTTTTTT,CASSPLRGANEKLFF